This TCR beta chain appears in the sequencing data of a study of T cell repertoires in cytomegalovirus infection. The wider study: Shared public TCR beta signatures pointed to both CMV infection and a matching HLA type.

Findings and caveats of the study: HLA-C-restricted, CMV-specific TCR beta clonotypes were dominant ex vivo. CMV carriers with the relevant HLA were identified by cumulative public TCR beta family frequency.

The CDR3 length is 14 residues. Germline assignment: CDR1 LGHNT and CDR2 FRNRAP. V lost 0 bases and J lost 7, with 9 bases in between. Each CDR3 protein is one row after TCRdb ran MiXCR on the reads. The data show around 180,000 distinct CDR3 sequences, with roughly a fifth seen just once and around 3.1% held by the top ten. In its sample, this clonotype was seen a few times. The target antigen is unknown. The receptor was derived from a human donor in good health (CMV status not recorded). Some clones in this sample may be carry-over from other donors' samples. The sequenced sample was PBMCs. The chain has TRBV12-5 and TRBJ2-2, with D unresolved. CDR3 DNA sequence: TGTGCTAGTGGTTTGGTATTTTCAGGCGGGGAGCTGTTTTTT. This codes for CASGLVFSGGELFF.